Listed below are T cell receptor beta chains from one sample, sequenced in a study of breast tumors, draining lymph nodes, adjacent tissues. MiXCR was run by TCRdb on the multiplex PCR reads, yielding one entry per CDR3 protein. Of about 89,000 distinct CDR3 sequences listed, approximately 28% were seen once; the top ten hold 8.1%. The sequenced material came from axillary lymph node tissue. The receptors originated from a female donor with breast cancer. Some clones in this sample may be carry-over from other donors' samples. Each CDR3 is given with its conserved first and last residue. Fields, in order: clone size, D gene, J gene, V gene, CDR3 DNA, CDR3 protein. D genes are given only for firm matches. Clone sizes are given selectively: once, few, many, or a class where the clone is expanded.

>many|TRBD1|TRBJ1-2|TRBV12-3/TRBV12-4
TGTGCCAGCAGATCCGGGACAGACTATGGCTACACCTTC
CASRSGTDYGYTF
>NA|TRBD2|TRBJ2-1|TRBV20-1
TGCAGTGTGGTTGGGACTAGCGGCAGCGAGCAGTTCTTC
CSVVGTSGSEQFF
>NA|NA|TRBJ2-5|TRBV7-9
TGTGCCAGCAGCCTCATATATGGCCGGTCGGGACGAGGGGGTGAGACCCAGTACTTC
CASSLIYGRSGRGGETQYF
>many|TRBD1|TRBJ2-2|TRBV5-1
TGCGCCAGCAGCAACCGGGACAGGGTCAACACCGGGGAGCTGTTTTTT
CASSNRDRVNTGELFF
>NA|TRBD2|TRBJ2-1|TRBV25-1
TGTGCCAGCGGCGAATACGGGACTAGCGGGATCAAGCAGTTCTTC
CASGEYGTSGIKQFF
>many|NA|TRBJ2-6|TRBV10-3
TGTGCCATGCTTACTGGGGCCAACGTCCTGACTTTC
CAMLTGANVLTF
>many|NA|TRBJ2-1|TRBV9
TGTGCCAGCAGCGTAGATCCTAGCAACGGAGCGGAGCAGTTCTTC
CASSVDPSNGAEQFF
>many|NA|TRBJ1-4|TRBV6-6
TGTGCCAGTTCAGGGACACCTAATAATGAAAAACTGTTTTTT
CASSGTPNNEKLFF
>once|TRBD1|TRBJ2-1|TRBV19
TGTGCCAGTAGTAACCGGGACAGGGCACACAATGAGCAGTTCTTC
CASSNRDRAHNEQFF
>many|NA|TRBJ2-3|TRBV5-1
TGCGCCAGCAGCGGGGTTTCAGGCACAGATACGCAGTATTTT
CASSGVSGTDTQYF
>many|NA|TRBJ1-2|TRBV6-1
TGTGCCAGCAGTGAACTGGGCACTCCTAACTATGGCTACACCTTC
CASSELGTPNYGYTF
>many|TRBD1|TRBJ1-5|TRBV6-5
TGTGCCAGCAGTAAAGACAGGGTCCATCAGCCCCAGCATTTT
CASSKDRVHQPQHF
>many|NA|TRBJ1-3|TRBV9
TGTGTCAGCAGCCCCCGTGGGGCCAGAAGCTCTGGAAACACCATATATTTT
CVSSPRGARSSGNTIYF
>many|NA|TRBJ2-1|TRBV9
TGTGCCAGCAGCGTAGGTAGTCTCAATGAGCAGTTCTTC
CASSVGSLNEQFF
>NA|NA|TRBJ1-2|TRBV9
TGTGCCAGCAGCTTAGGCCAGGGTTATGGCTACTCCTTC
CASSLGQGYGYSF
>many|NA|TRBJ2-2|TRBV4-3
TGCGCCAGCAGCCAAGAAACAAGCGGGGAGCTGTTTTTT
CASSQETSGELFF
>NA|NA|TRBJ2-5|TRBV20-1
TGCAGTGCCGCCGAGAACAGGGCCATTGAGACCCAGTACTTC
CSAAENRAIETQYF
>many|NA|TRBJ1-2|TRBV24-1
TGTGCCACCAGTGACCCCGACAGTTTCTATGGCTACACCTTC
CATSDPDSFYGYTF
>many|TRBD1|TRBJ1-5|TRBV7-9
TGTGCCAGCAGCTTTGAAGGGGGCGCCGGACAGCCCCAGCATTTT
CASSFEGGAGQPQHF
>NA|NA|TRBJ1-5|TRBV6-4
TGTGCCAGCAGTCACTCGCGGGGGAATAGCAATCAGCCCCAGCATTTT
CASSHSRGNSNQPQHF
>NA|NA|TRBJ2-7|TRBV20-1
TGCAGTGCTAGACAAGGCTACTCCCACGCGCAGTACTTC
CSARQGYSHAQYF
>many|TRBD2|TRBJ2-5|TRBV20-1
TGCAGTGCTAGAGATTCAGGGATTGGGCGACTAGCGATCCAAGAGACCCAGTACTTC
CSARDSGIGRLAIQETQYF
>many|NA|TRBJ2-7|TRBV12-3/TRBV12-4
TGTGCCAGCAGTCAGACGAGAGGGGAGCAGTACTTC
CASSQTRGEQYF
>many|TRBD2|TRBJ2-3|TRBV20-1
TGCAGTGCTATAAAGGGGGCGGGAGGGCCAGATGATACGCAGTATTTT
CSAIKGAGGPDDTQYF
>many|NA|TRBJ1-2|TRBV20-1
TGCAGTGCTTCGACACCGTCGCCTAACTATGGCTACACCTTC
CSASTPSPNYGYTF
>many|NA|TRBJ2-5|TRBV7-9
TGTGCCAGCAGCCTCCCCCAAGAGACCCAGTACTTC
CASSLPQETQYF
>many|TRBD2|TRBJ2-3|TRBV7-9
TGTGCCAGCAGCTTAGGAGTAGAATTAGGACTAGCGGAAACGAGCACAGATACGCAGTATTTT
CASSLGVELGLAETSTDTQYF
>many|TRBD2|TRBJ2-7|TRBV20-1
TGCAGTGCTAGAGATCCCAGCGGGAGTAAGAGGGACGAGCAGTACTTC
CSARDPSGSKRDEQYF
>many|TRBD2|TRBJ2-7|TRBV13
TGTGCCAGCAGCCGAGCGCTAGGACTAGCGACATCCCTTAGAGAACCCGAGCAGTACTTC
CASSRALGLATSLREPEQYF
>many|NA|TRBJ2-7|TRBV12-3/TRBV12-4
TGTGCCAGCAGCCTCCGGGACGACTCCTACGAGCAGTACTTC
CASSLRDDSYEQYF
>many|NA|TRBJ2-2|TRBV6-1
TGTGCCAGCAGTGCGGGGCTGGACGCTTGGGCCGGGGAGCTGTTTTTT
CASSAGLDAWAGELFF
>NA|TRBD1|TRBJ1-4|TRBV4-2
TGTGCCAGCAGCCAAAGGTCAGGGGGGGTTGAAAAACTGTTTTTT
CASSQRSGGVEKLFF
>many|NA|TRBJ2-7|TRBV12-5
TGTGCTAGTGGCCCGGGAAACCGCTGGGACGAGCAGTACTTC
CASGPGNRWDEQYF
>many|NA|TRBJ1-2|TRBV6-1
TGTGCCAGCAGAGCCGATACAGAGAACTATGGCTACACCTTC
CASRADTENYGYTF
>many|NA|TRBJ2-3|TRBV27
TGTGCCAGCAGTCCCCCGGGCGCACCCACAGATACGCAGTATTTT
CASSPPGAPTDTQYF
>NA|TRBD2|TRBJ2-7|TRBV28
TGTGCCAGCAGCCGGGGTGGGCGGGAGGGGGCAGATGCCTACGAGCAGTACTTC
CASSRGGREGADAYEQYF
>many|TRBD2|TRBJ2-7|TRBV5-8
TGTGCCAGCAGCAGTGGGGCTAGCGGAGCCTACGAGCAGTACTTC
CASSSGASGAYEQYF
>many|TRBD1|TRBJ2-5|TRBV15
TGTGCCACCAGCGCACAGACAGGGATGATACAGACCCAGTACTTC
CATSAQTGMIQTQYF
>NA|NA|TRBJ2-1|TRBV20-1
TGCAGTGCTAGAGATGGAGGGCGGGACCTCAATGAGCAGTTCTTC
CSARDGGRDLNEQFF
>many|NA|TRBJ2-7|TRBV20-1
TGCAGTGCCACGACTCATTCCTACGAGCAGTACTTC
CSATTHSYEQYF
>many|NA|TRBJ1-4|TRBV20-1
TGCAGTGCTAGACGGAATGAAAAACTGTTTTTT
CSARRNEKLFF
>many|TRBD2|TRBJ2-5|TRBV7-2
TGTGCCAGCAGCTCTAGCGGGAGTAGAGAGACCCAGTACTTC
CASSSSGSRETQYF
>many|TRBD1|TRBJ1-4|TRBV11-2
TGTGCCAGCAGCTTAGATCAGGGGGGAGCTGAAAAACTGTTTTTT
CASSLDQGGAEKLFF
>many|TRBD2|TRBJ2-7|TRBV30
TGTGCCTGGAGTGTACAGCGGGAGCGGCGGTACTTC
CAWSVQRERRYF
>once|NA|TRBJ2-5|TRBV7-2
TGTGCCAGCAGTGGCCCGGGGACCCAGTACTTC
CASSGPGTQYF
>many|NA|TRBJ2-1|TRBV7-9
TGTGCCAGCAGCTGGGGAAATCGATACAATGAGCAGTTCTTC
CASSWGNRYNEQFF
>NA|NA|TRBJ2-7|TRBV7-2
TGTGCCAGCAGCTTATGGGCAGCCGGATACGAGCAGTACTTC
CASSLWAAGYEQYF
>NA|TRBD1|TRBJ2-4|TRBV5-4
TGTGCCAGCAGCAGCCGGGACAGCGGTTTAGACATTCAGTACTTC
CASSSRDSGLDIQYF
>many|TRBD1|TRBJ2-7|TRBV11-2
TGTGCCAGCAGCCCGACGGGGACAGGGGGCTACGAGCAGTACTTC
CASSPTGTGGYEQYF
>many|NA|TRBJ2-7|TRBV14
TGTGCCAGCAGCCAGGCCCGGGGTCCCAACGAGCAGTACTTC
CASSQARGPNEQYF
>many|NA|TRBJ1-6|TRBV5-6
TGTGCCAGCAGCTTCGTGGGGCAGGGGCTCTCACCCCTCCACTTT
CASSFVGQGLSPLHF
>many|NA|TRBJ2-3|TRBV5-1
TGCGCCAGCAGCTTGGAACAGGCGGCAGATACGCAGTATTTT
CASSLEQAADTQYF
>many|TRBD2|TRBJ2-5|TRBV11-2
TGTGCCAGCAGCTCCGCCGGACTAGCGGGGGCGGAGACCCAGTACTTC
CASSSAGLAGAETQYF
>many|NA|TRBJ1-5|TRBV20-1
TGCAGTGCTAGAGCAGGAGGGGGTCAGCCCCAGCATTTT
CSARAGGGQPQHF
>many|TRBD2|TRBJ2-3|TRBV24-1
TGTGCCACCAGTGAGCTTCTAGCGGCGCCCACAGATACGCAGTATTTT
CATSELLAAPTDTQYF
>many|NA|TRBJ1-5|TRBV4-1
TGCGCCAGCAGCCATTCCGGGGCGGCGGGGCATCAGCCCCAGCATTTT
CASSHSGAAGHQPQHF
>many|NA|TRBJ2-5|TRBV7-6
TGTGCCAGCAGCTTAGCGGCCGGGTACCAAGAGACCCAGTACTTC
CASSLAAGYQETQYF
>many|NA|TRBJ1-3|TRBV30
TGTGCCACCGAACCCACAGGCTACTCTGGAAACACCATATATTTT
CATEPTGYSGNTIYF
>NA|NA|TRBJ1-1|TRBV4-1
TGCGCCAGCAGCCAAGTAGGGCAGAACACTGAAGCTTTCTTT
CASSQVGQNTEAFF